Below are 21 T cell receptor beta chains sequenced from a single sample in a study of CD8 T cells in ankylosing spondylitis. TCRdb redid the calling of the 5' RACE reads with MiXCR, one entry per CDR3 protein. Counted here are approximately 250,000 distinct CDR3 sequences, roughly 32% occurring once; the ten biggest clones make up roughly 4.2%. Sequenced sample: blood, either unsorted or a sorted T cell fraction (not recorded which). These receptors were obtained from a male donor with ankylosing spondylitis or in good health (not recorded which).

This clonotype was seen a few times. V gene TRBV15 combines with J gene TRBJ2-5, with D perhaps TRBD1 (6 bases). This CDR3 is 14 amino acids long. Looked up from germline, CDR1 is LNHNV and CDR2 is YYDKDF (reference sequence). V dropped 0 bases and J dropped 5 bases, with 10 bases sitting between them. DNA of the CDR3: TGTGCCACCAGCAGAGAGGCAGGGGTGGAGACCCAGTACTTC. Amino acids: CATSREAGVETQYF.

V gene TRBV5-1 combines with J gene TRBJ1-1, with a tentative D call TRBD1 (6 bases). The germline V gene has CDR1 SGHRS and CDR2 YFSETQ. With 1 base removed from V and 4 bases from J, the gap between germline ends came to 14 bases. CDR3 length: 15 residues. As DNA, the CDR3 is TGCGCCAGCAGCTTGAGGGGGGGCGCGGGCACTGAAGCTTTCTTT. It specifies CASSLRGGAGTEAFF. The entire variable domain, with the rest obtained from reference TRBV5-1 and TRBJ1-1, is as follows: KAGVTQTPRYLIKTRGQQVTLSCSPISGHRSVSWYQQTPGQGLQFLFEYFSETQRNKGNFPGRFSGRQFSNSRSEMNVSTLELGDSALYLCASSLRGGAGTEAFFGQGTRLTVV.

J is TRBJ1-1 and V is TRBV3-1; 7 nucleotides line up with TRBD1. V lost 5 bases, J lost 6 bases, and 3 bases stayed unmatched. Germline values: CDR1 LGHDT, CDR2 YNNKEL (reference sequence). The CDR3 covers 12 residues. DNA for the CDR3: TGTGCCAGCAGCTGGACAGGAGCTGAAGCTTTCTTT. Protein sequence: CASSWTGAEAFF.

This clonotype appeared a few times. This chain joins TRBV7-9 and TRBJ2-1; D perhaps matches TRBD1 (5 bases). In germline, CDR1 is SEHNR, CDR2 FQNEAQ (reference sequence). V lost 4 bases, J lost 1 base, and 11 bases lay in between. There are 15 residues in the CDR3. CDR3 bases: TGTGCCAGCAGCTCACCAGGGTCTTCCTACAATGAGCAGTTCTTC. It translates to CASSSPGSSYNEQFF.

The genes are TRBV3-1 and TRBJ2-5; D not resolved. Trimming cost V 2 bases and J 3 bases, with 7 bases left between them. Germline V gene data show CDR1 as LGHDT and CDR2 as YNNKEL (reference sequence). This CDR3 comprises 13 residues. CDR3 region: CASSQNGEETQYF. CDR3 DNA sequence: TGTGCCAGCAGCCAAAACGGCGAAGAGACCCAGTACTTC.

This CDR3 is CSAPELRDTQYF. CDR3 sequence (DNA): TGCAGTGCCCCCGAACTTCGGGATACGCAGTATTTT. This sequence joins TRBV20-1 and TRBJ2-3; the D is unclear. Trimming took 6 bases from V and 6 from J, leaving 13 bases between them. The CDR3 is made up of 12 amino acids. Germline V CDR1 and CDR2: DFQATT, SNEGSKA (reference sequence).

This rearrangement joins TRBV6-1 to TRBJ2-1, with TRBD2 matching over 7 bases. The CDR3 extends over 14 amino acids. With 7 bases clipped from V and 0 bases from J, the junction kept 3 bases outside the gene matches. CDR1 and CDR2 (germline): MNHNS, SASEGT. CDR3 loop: CASNRGDSYNEQFF. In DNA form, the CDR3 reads TGTGCCAGCAACCGGGGGGACTCCTACAATGAGCAGTTCTTC.

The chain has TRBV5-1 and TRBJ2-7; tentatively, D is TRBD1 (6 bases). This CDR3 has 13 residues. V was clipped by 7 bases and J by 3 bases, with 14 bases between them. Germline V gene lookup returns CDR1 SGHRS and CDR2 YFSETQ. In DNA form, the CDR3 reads TGCGCCAGCGCCACACAGGGCCGCTACGAGCAGTACTTC. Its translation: CASATQGRYEQYF.

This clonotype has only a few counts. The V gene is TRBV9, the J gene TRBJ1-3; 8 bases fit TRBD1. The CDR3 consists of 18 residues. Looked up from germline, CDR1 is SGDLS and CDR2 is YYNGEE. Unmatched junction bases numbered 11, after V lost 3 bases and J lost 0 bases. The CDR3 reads CASSGNSGGSFSGNTIYF. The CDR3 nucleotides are TGTGCCAGCAGCGGGAATTCAGGGGGCTCCTTCTCTGGAAACACCATATATTTT. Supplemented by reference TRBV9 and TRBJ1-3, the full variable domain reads DSGVTQTPKHLITATGQRVTLRCSPRSGDLSVYWYQQSLDQGLQFLIQYYNGEERAKGNILERFSAQQFPDLHSELNLSSLELGDSALYFCASSGNSGGSFSGNTIYFGEGSWLTVV.

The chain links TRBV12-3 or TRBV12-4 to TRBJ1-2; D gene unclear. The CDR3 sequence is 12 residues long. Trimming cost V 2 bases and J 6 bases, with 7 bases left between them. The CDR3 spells CASSLLLDGYTF. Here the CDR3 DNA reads TGTGCCAGCAGTTTACTCCTGGATGGCTACACCTTC.

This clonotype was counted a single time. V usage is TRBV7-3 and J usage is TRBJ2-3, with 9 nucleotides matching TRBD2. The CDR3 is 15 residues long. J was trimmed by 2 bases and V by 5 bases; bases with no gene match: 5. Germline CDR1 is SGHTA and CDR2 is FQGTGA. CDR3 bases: TGTGCCAGCAGCCCCGGCGGGGGGGTCACAGATACGCAGTATTTT. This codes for CASSPGGGVTDTQYF.

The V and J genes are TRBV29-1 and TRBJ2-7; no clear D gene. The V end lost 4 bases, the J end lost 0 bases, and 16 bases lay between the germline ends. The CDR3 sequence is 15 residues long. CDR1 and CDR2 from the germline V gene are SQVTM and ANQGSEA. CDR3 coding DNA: TGCAGCGTTGTCGGTGTCAGCTATCGCTCCTACGAGCAGTACTTC. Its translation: CSVVGVSYRSYEQYF.

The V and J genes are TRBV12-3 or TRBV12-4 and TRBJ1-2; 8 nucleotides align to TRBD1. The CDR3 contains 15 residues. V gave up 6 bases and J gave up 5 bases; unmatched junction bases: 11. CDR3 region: CASSRTGPGGYGYTF. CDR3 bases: TGTGCCAGCAGCCGGACAGGGCCAGGGGGATATGGCTACACCTTC.

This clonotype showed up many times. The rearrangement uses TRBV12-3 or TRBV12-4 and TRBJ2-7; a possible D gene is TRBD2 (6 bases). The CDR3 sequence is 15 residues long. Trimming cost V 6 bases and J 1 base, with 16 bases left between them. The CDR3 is CASSSGGRTSYEQYF. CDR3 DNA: TGTGCCAGCAGCTCCGGGGGAAGAACATCCTACGAGCAGTACTTC.

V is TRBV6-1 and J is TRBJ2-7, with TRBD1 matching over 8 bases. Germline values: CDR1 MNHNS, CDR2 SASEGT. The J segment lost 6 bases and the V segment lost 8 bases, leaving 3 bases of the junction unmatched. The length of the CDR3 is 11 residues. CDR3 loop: CASSGQVEQYF. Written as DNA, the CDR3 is TGTGCCAGCTCGGGACAGGTCGAGCAGTACTTC.

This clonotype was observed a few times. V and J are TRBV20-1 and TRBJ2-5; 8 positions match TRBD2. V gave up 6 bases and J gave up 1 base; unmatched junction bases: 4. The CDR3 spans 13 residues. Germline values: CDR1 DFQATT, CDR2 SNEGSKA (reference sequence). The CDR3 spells CSALAELQETQYF. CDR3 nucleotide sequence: TGCAGTGCACTAGCGGAGCTCCAAGAGACCCAGTACTTC.

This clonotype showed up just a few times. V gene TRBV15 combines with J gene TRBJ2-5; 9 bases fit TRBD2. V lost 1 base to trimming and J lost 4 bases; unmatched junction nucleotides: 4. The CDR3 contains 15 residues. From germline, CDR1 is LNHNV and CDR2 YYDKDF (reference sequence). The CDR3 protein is CATSRVAGVIETQYF. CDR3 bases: TGTGCCACCAGCAGAGTAGCGGGGGTAATAGAGACCCAGTACTTC. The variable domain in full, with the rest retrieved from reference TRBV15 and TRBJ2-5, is DAMVIQNPRYQVTQFGKPVTLSCSQTLNHNVMYWYQQKSSQAPKLLFHYYDKDFNNEADTPDNFQSRRPNTSFCFLDIRSPGLGDTAMYLCATSRVAGVIETQYFGPGTRLLVL.

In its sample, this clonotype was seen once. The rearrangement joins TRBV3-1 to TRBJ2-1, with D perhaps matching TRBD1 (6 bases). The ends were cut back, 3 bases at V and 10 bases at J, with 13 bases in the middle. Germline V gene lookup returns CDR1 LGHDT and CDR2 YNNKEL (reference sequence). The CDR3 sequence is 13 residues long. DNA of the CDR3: TGTGCCAGCAGCCAGGCCAGGGGCGTCGAGCAGTTCTTC. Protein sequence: CASSQARGVEQFF.

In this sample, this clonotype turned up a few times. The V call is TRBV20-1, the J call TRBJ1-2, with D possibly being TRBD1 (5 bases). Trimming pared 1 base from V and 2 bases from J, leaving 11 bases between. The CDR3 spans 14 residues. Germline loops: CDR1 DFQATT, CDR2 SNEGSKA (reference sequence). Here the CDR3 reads CSARGQGSNYGYTF. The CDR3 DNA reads TGCAGTGCTAGAGGGCAGGGTTCCAACTATGGCTACACCTTC.

This CDR3 is CASSPGQQTDTQYF. In DNA form, the CDR3 reads TGTGCCAGCAGCCCGGGACAACAGACAGATACGCAGTATTTT. The chain has TRBV7-9 and TRBJ2-3; the D gene is possibly TRBD1 (6 bases). Germline V gene data show CDR1 as SEHNR and CDR2 as FQNEAQ (reference sequence). Trimming took off 5 bases at V and 3 bases at J, with 12 bases between the two ends. CDR3 length equals 14 residues. Filled out from reference TRBV7-9 and TRBJ2-3, the complete variable domain reads DTGVSQNPRHKITKRGQNVTFRCDPISEHNRLYWYRQTLGQGPEFLTYFQNEAQLEKSRLLSDRFSAERPKGSFSTLEIQRTEQGDSAMYLCASSPGQQTDTQYFGPGTRLTVL.

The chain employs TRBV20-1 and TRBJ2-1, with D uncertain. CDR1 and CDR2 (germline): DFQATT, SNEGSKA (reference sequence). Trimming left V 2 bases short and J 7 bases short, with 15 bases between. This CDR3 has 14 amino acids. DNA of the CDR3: TGCAGTGCTAGAAAGGGTGGAACTCTTAATGAGCAGTTCTTC. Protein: CSARKGGTLNEQFF.